These 3 T cell receptor beta chains were all obtained from the same sample, sequenced in a study of cytomegalovirus exposure and HLA in healthy donors. 13 Jbeta primers and 60 Vbeta primers were used for the PCR. Assay: immunoSEQ multiplex PCR; the TCRdb copy retains only in-frame clones and omits some. The sample records about 180,000 clones, approximately 78% being singletons. Material for sequencing was PBMCs. These TCRs come from a woman aged 45-65 years in good health and CMV-seropositive.

The rearrangement links TRBV4-1 to TRBJ2-3, with 11 bases identical to TRBD2. The CDR3 extends over 19 amino acids. The germline CDR1 and CDR2 sequences are MGHRA and YSYEKL. The V segment lost 1 base and the J segment 0 bases; nucleotides outside the gene matches: 9. The CDR3 region is CASSQALTSGVPSTDTQYF. The CDR3 DNA is TGCGCCAGCAGCCAAGCCCTGACTAGCGGGGTACCTAGCACAGATACGCAGTATTTT.

The rearrangement uses TRBV7-3 and TRBJ2-5; 9 nucleotides match TRBD2. The J segment lost 9 bases and the V segment lost 5 bases, leaving 16 bases of the junction unmatched. Germline CDR1 is SGHTA and CDR2 is FQGTGA. The CDR3 has 16 amino acids. Written as DNA, the CDR3 is TGTGCCAGCAGCCCCTTGGGGGCGGGGGCGGGAGGGGCCCAGTACTTC. This sequence encodes CASSPLGAGAGGAQYF.

The chain is built from TRBV27 and TRBJ1-1; maybe TRBD1 (5 bases). The CDR3 is 12 residues long. The V and J ends lost 8 bases and 6 bases respectively, with 13 bases between them. Germline assignment: CDR1 MNHEY and CDR2 SMNVEV (reference sequence). The DNA for the CDR3 is TGTGCCAGCGGGGCCGGTATTTCTGAAGCTTTCTTT. It specifies CASGAGISEAFF.